Listed below are T cell receptor beta chains from one sample, sequenced in a study of beta chain features in type 1 diabetes. Profiling relied on immunoSEQ multiplex PCR, and the TCRdb table lists in-frame clones only, not all of them. This sample has about 150,000 clones; about a tenth occur once, and the top ten carry 0.45% to 0.6%. The sequenced sample consisted of central memory CD4+ T cells from blood. These receptor sequences come from a man aged 30 to 45 with type 1 diabetes. CDR3s include the opening cysteine and the closing phenylalanine or tryptophan. D genes are given only for firm matches. Size tells how often a clone was seen (once, few, many) or the class of an expanded clone, and some rows leave it out.

v_call	d_call	clone_size	j_call	cdr3_nt	cdr3_aa
TRBV5-1	TRBD1	.	TRBJ1-5	TGCGCCAGCAGCCCTAGGACAGGGGGCGATCAGCCCCAGCATTTT	CASSPRTGGDQPQHF
TRBV10-3	TRBD1	few	TRBJ2-5	TGTGCCATCTCCGGGACAGGGATAGGAGAGACCCAGTACTTC	CAISGTGIGETQYF
TRBV21-1	.	few	TRBJ1-4	TGTGCCATCGAGGAGAGTGCAACTAATGAAAAACTGTTTTTT	CAIEESATNEKLFF
TRBV11-3	.	.	TRBJ1-2	TGTGCCAGCAGCCTAAATCGACAGCGCCACGACTATGGCTACACCTTC	CASSLNRQRHDYGYTF
TRBV15	TRBD1	.	TRBJ2-1	TGTGCCACCAGCAGGGCCCGGACAGGGGCGTCCTACAATGAGCAGTTCTTC	CATSRARTGASYNEQFF
TRBV6-5	TRBD2	.	TRBJ2-1	TGTGCCAGCAGTTCCCATAAGGGCAGCGGGAGGCTTCAGCTCTTC	CASSSHKGSGRLQLF
TRBV28	TRBD1	few	TRBJ1-3	TGTGCCAGCAGTTTAACAGGGGGAGAATATGGAAACACCATATATTTT	CASSLTGGEYGNTIYF
TRBV2	TRBD1	few	TRBJ2-2	TGTGCCAGCAGTGAAACGACAGGGCGAACCGGGGAGCTGTTTTTT	CASSETTGRTGELFF
TRBV6-5	TRBD2	.	TRBJ2-1	TGTGCCAGCAGATACGCGGGAGTTATGGATGAGCAGTTCTTC	CASRYAGVMDEQFF
TRBV9	TRBD1	.	TRBJ1-4	TGTGCCAGCAGCGTAGGCCCGGGACAGTATAATGAAAAACTGTTTTTT	CASSVGPGQYNEKLFF
TRBV5-1	.	few	TRBJ2-3	TGCGCCAGCAGCACCTGGACAGCTCAAGATACGCAGTATTTT	CASSTWTAQDTQYF
TRBV6-6	TRBD1	few	TRBJ1-5	TGTGCCAGCACCCCGAAGGGACAGCTTAATCAGCCCCAGCATTTT	CASTPKGQLNQPQHF
TRBV29-1	.	.	TRBJ2-1	TGCAGCGTCTCCCACAATGAGCAGTTCTTC	CSVSHNEQFF
TRBV4-1	.	few	TRBJ1-4	TGCGCCAGCAGCCAAGATCGTAGGGGGAAACTGTTTTTT	CASSQDRRGKLFF
TRBV5-1	.	.	TRBJ2-5	TGCGCCAGCAGCTTGGTGGTCAGGCAAGAGACCCAGTACTTC	CASSLVVRQETQYF
TRBV28	TRBD2	.	TRBJ2-1	TGTGCCAGCAGGCGGGAGTCTAACAATGAGCAGTTCTTC	CASRRESNNEQFF
TRBV7-3	TRBD2	.	TRBJ2-7	TGTGCCAGCAGCCCAGGGACTAGCGGTGCATACGAGCAGTACTTC	CASSPGTSGAYEQYF
TRBV27	.	.	TRBJ2-2	TGTGCCAGCAGTTTAAGAGGCAGGGTGAACACCGGGGAGCTGTTTTTT	CASSLRGRVNTGELFF
TRBV7-2	.	few	TRBJ2-7	TGTGCCAGCAGTTTTACGGACATGGAAGCGTACTTC	CASSFTDMEAYF
TRBV10-3	.	.	TRBJ2-5	TGTGCCATCAGTGAGTCGACTACAGACGAAGAGACCCAGTACTTC	CAISESTTDEETQYF
TRBV7-2	.	few	TRBJ2-1	TGTGCCAGCAGCTTAGTGGGGCAGTCCTACAATGAGCAGTTCTTC	CASSLVGQSYNEQFF
TRBV28	TRBD1	.	TRBJ1-2	TGTGCCAGCAGTTCAACAGGGGGCGGCTATGGCTACACCTTC	CASSSTGGGYGYTF
TRBV9	.	few	TRBJ1-1	TGTGCCAGCAGCGTATACGACATGAACACTGAAGCTTTCTTT	CASSVYDMNTEAFF
TRBV29-1	TRBD1	.	TRBJ1-5	TGCAGCGTTGGGGGGACAGGGGCTAATCAGCCCCAGCATTTT	CSVGGTGANQPQHF
TRBV29-1	.	.	TRBJ2-7	TGCAGCGTTGGACACCAGGGAGGCGAGCAGTACTTC	CSVGHQGGEQYF
TRBV4-1	.	few	TRBJ1-3	TGCGCCAGCAGCCAAGTGTCATCCTCTGGAAACACCATATATTTT	CASSQVSSSGNTIYF
TRBV18	.	few	TRBJ1-2	TGTGCCAGCTCACCCCTAGGGGGTGGCTACACCTTC	CASSPLGGGYTF
TRBV4-1	TRBD2	.	TRBJ2-2	TGCGCCAGCAGCCAAGCCAAGACTAGCGGGACCACCGGGGAGCTGTTTTTT	CASSQAKTSGTTGELFF
TRBV11-2	.	few	TRBJ2-2	TGTGCCAGCAGCCCGGACAGAACAACCGGGGAGCTGTTTTTT	CASSPDRTTGELFF
TRBV18	TRBD2	.	TRBJ2-1	TGTGCCAGCTCACCACAACTAGCGGGAGACAGCAATGAGCAGTTCTTC	CASSPQLAGDSNEQFF
TRBV4-3	.	few	TRBJ1-2	TGCGCCAGCAGCCAAGATAGGGGCCTTGGCTATGGCTACACCTTC	CASSQDRGLGYGYTF
TRBV7-3	.	.	TRBJ2-1	TGTGCCAGCAGCTTATCATCTAGTAACAATGAGCAGTTCTTC	CASSLSSSNNEQFF
TRBV7-2	TRBD1	.	TRBJ1-2	TGTGCCAGCACCGCCTACCGGGACAGGGCCGATGGCTACACCTTC	CASTAYRDRADGYTF
TRBV29-1	.	.	TRBJ1-1	TGCAGCGTTGTAATTATGAGTGTTGCTGAAGCTTTCTTT	CSVVIMSVAEAFF
TRBV5-6	TRBD2	.	TRBJ2-2	TGTGCCAGCAGCTCCTGGACTAGCGGGAGAGGACGGACCGGGGAGCTGTTTTTT	CASSSWTSGRGRTGELFF
TRBV7-9	.	.	TRBJ1-4	TGTGCCAGCAGCGACGCGGGGACGATAAAACTGTTTTTT	CASSDAGTIKLFF
TRBV2	.	.	TRBJ2-7	TGTGCCAGCAGTGAAGTGAGGGCCTACGAGCAGTACTTC	CASSEVRAYEQYF
TRBV30	.	.	TRBJ1-2	TGTGCCTGGAGTGTACGGGGACTTTCCTATGGCTACACCTTC	CAWSVRGLSYGYTF
TRBV5-1	TRBD1	few	TRBJ1-1	TGCGCCAGCAGCTTGACAGGGGAAACTGAAGCTTTCTTT	CASSLTGETEAFF
TRBV5-1	TRBD1	.	TRBJ2-7	TGCGCCAGCAGCTTGGTAGCGACAGGGAGCTCCTACGAGCAGTACTTC	CASSLVATGSSYEQYF
TRBV5-1	.	.	TRBJ1-1	TGCGCCAGCAGCCCCGACAGGCCCGGAACTGAAGCTTTCTTT	CASSPDRPGTEAFF
TRBV28	TRBD1	.	TRBJ2-7	TGTGCCAGCAGTCAGGGACAGGCCAAAACGGAGCAGTACTTC	CASSQGQAKTEQYF
TRBV29-1	TRBD2	few	TRBJ2-7	TGCAGCGTCGCAAAACTAGCGGGAGTTTCCTACGAGCAGTACTTC	CSVAKLAGVSYEQYF
TRBV19	.	few	TRBJ1-1	TGTGCCAGTAAGGACAGCCGCACTGAAGCTTTCTTT	CASKDSRTEAFF
TRBV28	TRBD2	.	TRBJ2-1	TGTGCCAGCAGTTTAGCTAGCGGGAGGGCCAATGAGCAGTTCTTC	CASSLASGRANEQFF
TRBV5-4	.	.	TRBJ1-2	TGTGCCAGCAGCACCGGGACACCGAATAACTATGGCTACACCTTC	CASSTGTPNNYGYTF
TRBV7-9	TRBD1	few	TRBJ1-3	TGTGCCAGCACTTCCGACAGGGGAGGAAACACCATATATTTT	CASTSDRGGNTIYF
TRBV30	.	.	TRBJ1-5	TGTGCCTGGAGTGCAGCACGGGATCAGCCCCAGCATTTT	CAWSAARDQPQHF
TRBV7-8	TRBD2	once	TRBJ2-2	TGTGCCTGCAGGCCTAGCGGGACCACCGGGGAGCTGTTTTTT	CACRPSGTTGELFF
TRBV14	TRBD1	few	TRBJ1-2	TGTGCCAGCAGCCAACAGACAGGGGGTGGCTACACCTTC	CASSQQTGGGYTF
TRBV28	.	few	TRBJ2-7	TGTGCCAGCAGTCAGGGGGGCCTTTCCTACGAGCAGTACTTC	CASSQGGLSYEQYF